This entry concerns a single TCR beta chain. This entry comes from a study of early T cells in non-severe SARS-CoV-2 infection. About the research overall: Chains stayed unpaired after sequencing of bulk RNA from unsorted whole blood.

The CDR3 runs 14 residues. From germline, CDR1 is KGHSH and CDR2 LQKENI. Trimming cost V 5 bases and J 8 bases, with 17 bases left between them. cDNA molecules, individually, were tagged with unique molecular identifiers. Each CDR3 protein gets one entry after TCRdb re-called the 5' RACE reads with MiXCR. The sample lists tens of thousands of distinct CDR3 sequences; more than 8% were seen once. The chain recombines TRBV18 with TRBJ2-3, with D possibly being TRBD2 (6 bases). The sequenced material came from whole blood. The TCR comes from an adult who was a healthcare worker with PCR-confirmed SARS-CoV-2 infection or an uninfected control (not recorded which). CDR3 sequence (DNA): TGTGCCAGCTCATCCTCTCCGGGGGATCGTACGCAGTATTTT. It is translated as CASSSSPGDRTQYF.